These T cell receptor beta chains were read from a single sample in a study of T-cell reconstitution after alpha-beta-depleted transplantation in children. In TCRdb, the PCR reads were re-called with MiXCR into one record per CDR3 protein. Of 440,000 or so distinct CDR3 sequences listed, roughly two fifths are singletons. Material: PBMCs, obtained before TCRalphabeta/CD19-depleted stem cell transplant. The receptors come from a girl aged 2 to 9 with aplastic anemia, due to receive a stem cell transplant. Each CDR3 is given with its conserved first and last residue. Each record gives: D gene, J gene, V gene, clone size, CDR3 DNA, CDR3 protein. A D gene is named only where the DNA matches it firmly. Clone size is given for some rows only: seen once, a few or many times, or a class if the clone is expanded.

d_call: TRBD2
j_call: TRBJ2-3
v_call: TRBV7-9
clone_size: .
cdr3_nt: TGTGCCAGCAGCCCCGGGACTAGCGTACGAGATACGCAGTATTTT
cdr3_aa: CASSPGTSVRDTQYF

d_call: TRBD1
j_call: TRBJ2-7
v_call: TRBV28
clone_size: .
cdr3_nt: TGTGCCAGCAATAGTCCCGTGGGACAGGGGGGCGTCGAGCAGTACTTC
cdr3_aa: CASNSPVGQGGVEQYF

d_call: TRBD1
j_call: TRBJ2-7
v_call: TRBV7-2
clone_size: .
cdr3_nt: TGTGCCAGCAGTTACACCGGACAGGTCTTTGCCTACGAGCAGTACTTC
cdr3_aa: CASSYTGQVFAYEQYF

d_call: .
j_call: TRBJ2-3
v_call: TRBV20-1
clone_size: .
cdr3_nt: TGCAGTGCTCATACTAGGGGGGTATTCACAGATACGCAGTATTTT
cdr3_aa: CSAHTRGVFTDTQYF

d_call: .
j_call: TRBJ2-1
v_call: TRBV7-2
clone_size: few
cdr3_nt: TGTGCCAGCAGCTTCCGGGGCCACAATGATCGCCATGAGCAGTTCTTC
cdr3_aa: CASSFRGHNDRHEQFF

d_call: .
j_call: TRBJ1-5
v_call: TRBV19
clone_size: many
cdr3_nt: TGTGCCAGTAGTGGGGGTCAGCCCCAGCATTTT
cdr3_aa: CASSGGQPQHF

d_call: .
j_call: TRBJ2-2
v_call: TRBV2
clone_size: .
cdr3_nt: TGTGCCAGCAGTGAATGGGGGACCGGCTACACCGGGGAGCTGTTTTTT
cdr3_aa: CASSEWGTGYTGELFF

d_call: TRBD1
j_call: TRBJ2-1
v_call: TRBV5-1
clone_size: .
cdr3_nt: TGCGCCAGCAGCTTGGGCCGGGACAGGGTTCGGAATGAGCAGTTCTTC
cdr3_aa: CASSLGRDRVRNEQFF

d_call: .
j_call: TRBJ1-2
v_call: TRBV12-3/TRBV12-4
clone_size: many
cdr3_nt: TGTGCCAGCAGTTTCGGCAGGGTCTATGGCTACACCTTC
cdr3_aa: CASSFGRVYGYTF

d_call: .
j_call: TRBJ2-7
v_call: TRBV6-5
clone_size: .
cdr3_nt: TGTGCCAGCAGTTACTCGACCCAGGGCGAGCAGTACTTC
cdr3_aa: CASSYSTQGEQYF

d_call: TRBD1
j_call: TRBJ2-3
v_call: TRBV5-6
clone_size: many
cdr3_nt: TGTGCCAGCAGCTCCCCGAGACAGGGACAAACGCAGTATTTT
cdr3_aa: CASSSPRQGQTQYF

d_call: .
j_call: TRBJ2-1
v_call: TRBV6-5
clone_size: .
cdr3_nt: TGTGCCAGCAGTTCCCCAGCGGCCTCCTACAATGAGCAGTTCTTC
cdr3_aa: CASSSPAASYNEQFF

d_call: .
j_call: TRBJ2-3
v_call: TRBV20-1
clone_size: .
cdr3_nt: TGCAGTGCTAGAGATCGGGTAGCATGGACGCAGTATTTT
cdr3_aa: CSARDRVAWTQYF

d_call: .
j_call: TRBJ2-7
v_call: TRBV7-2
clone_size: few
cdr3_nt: TGTGCCAGCAGCTTACGCGGGGGCTCGAGCTCCTACGAGCAGTACTTC
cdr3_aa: CASSLRGGSSSYEQYF

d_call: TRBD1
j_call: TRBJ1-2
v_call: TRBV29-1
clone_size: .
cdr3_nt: TGCAGCGTCCCTCCCCGGGTAATCCAAGACAGGGGAGGTTTGGACTATGGCTACACCTTC
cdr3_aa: CSVPPRVIQDRGGLDYGYTF

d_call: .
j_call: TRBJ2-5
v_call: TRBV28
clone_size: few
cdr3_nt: TGTGCCAGCAGACCCAGGGTACGCATCAGAGAGACCCAGTACTTC
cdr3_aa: CASRPRVRIRETQYF

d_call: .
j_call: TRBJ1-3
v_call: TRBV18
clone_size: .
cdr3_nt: TGTGCCAGCTCACCACCGAACCACAGGGCTGGAAACACCATATATTTT
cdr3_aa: CASSPPNHRAGNTIYF

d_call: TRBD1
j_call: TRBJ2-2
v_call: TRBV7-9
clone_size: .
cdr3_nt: TGTGCCAGCAGTTTCTACACAGGGGGCTTGGACGGGGAGCTGTTTTTT
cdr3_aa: CASSFYTGGLDGELFF

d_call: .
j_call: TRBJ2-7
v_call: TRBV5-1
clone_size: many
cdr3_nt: TGCGCCAGCAGCTTGGATCCAGGGACGCTCTACGAGCAGTACTTC
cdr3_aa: CASSLDPGTLYEQYF

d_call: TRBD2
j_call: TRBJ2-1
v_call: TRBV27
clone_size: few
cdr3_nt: TGTGCCAGCAGCCTCGGGACTAACGGGGGCAATGAGCAGTTCTTC
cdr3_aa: CASSLGTNGGNEQFF

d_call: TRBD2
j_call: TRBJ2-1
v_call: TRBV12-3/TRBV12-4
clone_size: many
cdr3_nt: TGTGCCAGCAGTTCCGGGACTAGCTACAATGAGCAGTTCTTC
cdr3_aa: CASSSGTSYNEQFF

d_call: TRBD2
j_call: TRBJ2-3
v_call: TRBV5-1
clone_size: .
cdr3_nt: TGCGCCAGCAGCTTGATGGTCGGAGGACTAGCGAACACAGATACGCAGTATTTT
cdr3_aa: CASSLMVGGLANTDTQYF

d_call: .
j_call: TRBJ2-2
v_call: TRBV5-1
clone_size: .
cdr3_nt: TGCGCCAGCAGCTTACAACAGGTCTACACCGGGGAGCTGTTTTTT
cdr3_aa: CASSLQQVYTGELFF

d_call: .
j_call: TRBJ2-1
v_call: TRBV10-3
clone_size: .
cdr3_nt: TGTGCCATCAGTGGCCCTCCAGGGAGGGGGTCCCTGGACAATGAGCAGTTCTTC
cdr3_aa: CAISGPPGRGSLDNEQFF

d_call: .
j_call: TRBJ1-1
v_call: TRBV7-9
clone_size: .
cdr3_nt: TGTGCCAGCACCGGAGGGGACACTGAAGCTTTCTTT
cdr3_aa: CASTGGDTEAFF

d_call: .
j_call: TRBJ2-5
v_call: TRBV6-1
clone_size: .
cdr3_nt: TGTGCCAGCAGGGAAGTTACGACTGCACAAGAGACCCAGTACTTC
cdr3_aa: CASREVTTAQETQYF

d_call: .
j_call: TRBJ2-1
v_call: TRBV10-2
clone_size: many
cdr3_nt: TGCGCCAGCAGTGGCGAGCGTTCCAATGAGCAGTTCTTC
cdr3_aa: CASSGERSNEQFF

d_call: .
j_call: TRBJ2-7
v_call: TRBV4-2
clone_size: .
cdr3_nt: TGTGCCAGCAGCCGCGACGACCTCTCCTACGAGCAGTACTTC
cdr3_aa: CASSRDDLSYEQYF

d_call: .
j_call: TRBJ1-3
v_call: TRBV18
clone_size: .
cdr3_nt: TGTGCCAGCTCACCGGGCCCCTCACACGTAATCTCTGGAAACACCATATATTTT
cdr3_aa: CASSPGPSHVISGNTIYF

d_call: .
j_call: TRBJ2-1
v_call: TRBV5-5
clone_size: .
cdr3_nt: TGTGCCAGCAGCCCCCACCCAGGGAACAATGAGCAGTTCTTC
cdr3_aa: CASSPHPGNNEQFF

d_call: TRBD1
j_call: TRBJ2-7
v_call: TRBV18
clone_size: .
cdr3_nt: TGTGCCAGCTCTGAAGGGACAGGGAACTCCTACGAGCAGTACTTC
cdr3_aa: CASSEGTGNSYEQYF

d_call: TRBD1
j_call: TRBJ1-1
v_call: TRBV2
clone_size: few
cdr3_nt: TGTGCCAGCAGTGAAGCGCTTCGGAGGGGGCGAGCTTTCTTT
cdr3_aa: CASSEALRRGRAFF

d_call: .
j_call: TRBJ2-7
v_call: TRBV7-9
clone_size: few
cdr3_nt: TGTGCCAGCAGCTTAGGCGGGCAGGCCGACGAGCAGTACTTC
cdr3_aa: CASSLGGQADEQYF

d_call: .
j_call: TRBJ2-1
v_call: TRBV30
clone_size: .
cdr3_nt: TGTGCCTGGATTGCAGAGAGCTCCTACAATGAGCAGTTCTTC
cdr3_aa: CAWIAESSYNEQFF

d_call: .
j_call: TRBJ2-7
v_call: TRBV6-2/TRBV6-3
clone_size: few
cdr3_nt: TGTGCCAGCAGTTACGAGGCACCGACCTCCGAGCAGTACTTC
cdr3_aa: CASSYEAPTSEQYF

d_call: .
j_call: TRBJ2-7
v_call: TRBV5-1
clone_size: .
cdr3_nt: TGCGCCAGCAGCTTGAGGGACTCGCCTATCTACGAGCAGTACTTC
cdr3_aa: CASSLRDSPIYEQYF

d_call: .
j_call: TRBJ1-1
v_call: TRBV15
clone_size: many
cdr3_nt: TGTGCCACCAGCAGAGATCAACAAGGTACTGAAGCTTTCTTT
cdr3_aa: CATSRDQQGTEAFF

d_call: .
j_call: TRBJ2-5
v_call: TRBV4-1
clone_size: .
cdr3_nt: TGCGCCAGCAGCCAAGTACCGAGAGGGGCGGAAGAGACCCAGTACTTC
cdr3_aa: CASSQVPRGAEETQYF

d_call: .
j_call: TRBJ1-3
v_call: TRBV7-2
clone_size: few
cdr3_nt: TGTGCCAGCAGCCGTCCCCGAACAGGGCTCTCTGGAAACACCATATATTTT
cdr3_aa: CASSRPRTGLSGNTIYF

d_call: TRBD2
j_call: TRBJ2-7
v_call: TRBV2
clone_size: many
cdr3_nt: TGTGCCAGCAGTGAGGCCGGACTAGCGGGGTCCTACGAGCAGTACTTC
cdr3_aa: CASSEAGLAGSYEQYF

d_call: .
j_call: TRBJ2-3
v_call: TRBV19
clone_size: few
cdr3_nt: TGTGCCAGTAGTGCGGACTCCCGGGGGGATACGCAGTATTTT
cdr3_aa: CASSADSRGDTQYF

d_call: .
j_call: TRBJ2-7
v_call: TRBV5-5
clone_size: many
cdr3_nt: TGTGCCAGCAGCTTCGTGGGGGCCCACGAGCAGTACTTC
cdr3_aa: CASSFVGAHEQYF

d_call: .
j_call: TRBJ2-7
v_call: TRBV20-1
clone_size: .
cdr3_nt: TGCAGTGCTAGAGATAGCGGAACCTACGAGCAGTACTTC
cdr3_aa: CSARDSGTYEQYF

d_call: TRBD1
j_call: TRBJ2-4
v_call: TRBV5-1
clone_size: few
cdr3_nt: TGCGCCAGCAGCTACCCGACAGGGGGTAGAAACATTCAGTACTTC
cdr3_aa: CASSYPTGGRNIQYF

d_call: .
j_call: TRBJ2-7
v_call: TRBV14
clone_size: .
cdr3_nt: TGTGCCAGCAGCCCGTATATGGGACCAGCGGGTCTTGACGAGCAGTACTTC
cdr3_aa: CASSPYMGPAGLDEQYF

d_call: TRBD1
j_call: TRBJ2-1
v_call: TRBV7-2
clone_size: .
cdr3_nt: TGTGCCAGCAGCTTAGGTTGGGGACAGCTTAATGAGCAGTTCTTC
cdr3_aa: CASSLGWGQLNEQFF

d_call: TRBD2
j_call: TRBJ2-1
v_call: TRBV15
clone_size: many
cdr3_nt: TGTGCCACCAGCAGAGTCGTCCAACCGGGACTAGTGCCATTC
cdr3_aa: CATSRVVQPGLVPF

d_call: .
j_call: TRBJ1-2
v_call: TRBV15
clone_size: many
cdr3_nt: TGTGCCACCAGCAGCGGGACCCCTAAAATGAGCTACACCTTC
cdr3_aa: CATSSGTPKMSYTF

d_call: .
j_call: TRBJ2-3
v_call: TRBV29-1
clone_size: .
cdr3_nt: TGCAGCCTCGCCGTGGGGGGTGTCCCCCACACAGATACGCAGTATTTT
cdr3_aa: CSLAVGGVPHTDTQYF

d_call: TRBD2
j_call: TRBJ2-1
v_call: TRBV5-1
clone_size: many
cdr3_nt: TGCGCCAGCAGCAAAGGGACTAGCAGTGAGCAGTTCTTC
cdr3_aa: CASSKGTSSEQFF

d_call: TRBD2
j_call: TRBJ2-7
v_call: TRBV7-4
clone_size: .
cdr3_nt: TGTGCCAGCAGCTTACAAGGACTAGCGGGGCCCTACGAGCAGTACTTC
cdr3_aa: CASSLQGLAGPYEQYF

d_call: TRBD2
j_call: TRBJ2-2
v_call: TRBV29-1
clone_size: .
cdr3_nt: TGCAGCGTTGAAGAAGGACTAGCGCCGAACACCGGGGAGCTGTTTTTT
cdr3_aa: CSVEEGLAPNTGELFF

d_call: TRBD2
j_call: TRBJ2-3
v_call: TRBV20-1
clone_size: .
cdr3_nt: TGCAGTGATCTGGGGATCGGGAGGGCCAGAGATACGCAGTATTTT
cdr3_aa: CSDLGIGRARDTQYF

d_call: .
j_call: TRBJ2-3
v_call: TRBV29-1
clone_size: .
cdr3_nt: TGCAGCGTTGGGGAAGGGCAGGGTACGCAGTATTTT
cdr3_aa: CSVGEGQGTQYF